Following are 2 T cell receptor beta chains from one sample sequenced in a study of shared clonotypes between healthy human individuals. Repertoires were generated with immunoSEQ multiplex PCR, while TCRdb's copy carries only in-frame clones and drops some. The sample lists approximately 500,000 clones, nearly 80% occurring once. Sequenced input: PBMCs. The receptors were gathered from a woman aged 40 to 55 in good health. Some clones in this sample may be carry-over from other donors' samples.

The genes are TRBV6-4 and TRBJ2-2, with 9 bases matching TRBD1. The V gene's germline CDR1 is MRHNA and CDR2 SNTAGT. J lost 4 bases, V lost 3 bases, and 6 bases had no gene match. The CDR3 has 16 residues. This chain's CDR3 is CASSDKTGGPTGELFF. The CDR3 region has the DNA TGTGCCAGCAGTGATAAAACAGGGGGCCCCACCGGGGAGCTGTTTTTT.

The chain uses TRBV7-8 and TRBJ2-1; 7 bases line up with TRBD1. The CDR3 contains 17 residues. V dropped 5 bases and J dropped 3; count of bases not matched to a gene: 13. In germline, CDR1 is SGHVS, CDR2 FQNEAQ. The CDR3: CASSIRPGTADYNEQFF. CDR3 DNA: TGTGCCAGCAGCATACGACCTGGGACAGCAGACTACAATGAGCAGTTCTTC.